The rows below give T cell receptor beta chains drawn from one sample of a study of T cells in Graves' hyperthyroidism and ophthalmopathy. MiXCR, run by TCRdb on the multiplex PCR reads, gives a single entry per CDR3 protein. The sample lists approximately 510,000 distinct CDR3 sequences, about 46% occurring once. Sample: peripheral blood or thyroid tissue (not recorded which). The receptors stem from an adult woman with Graves' disease, either hyperthyroidism or ophthalmopathy (not recorded which). The conserved cysteine and the conserved F or W are not part of the CDR3 here. Fields, in order: V gene, J gene, CDR3 length, CDR3 protein.

TRBV20-1	TRBJ1-1	12	SVSPKGAGTEAF
TRBV20-1	TRBJ1-4	11	SVIGPGNEKLF
TRBV19	TRBJ1-2	12	ASTLGKFGVGYT
TRBV20-1	TRBJ1-4	11	SARWRAGEKLF
TRBV7-2	TRBJ2-7	13	ASSSLGGTTYEQY
TRBV7-9	TRBJ2-5	12	ASSSDGGKETQY
TRBV7-2	TRBJ1-5	13	ASSYVGRPDQPQH
TRBV20-1	TRBJ1-2	9	SARVSKGYT
TRBV6-5	TRBJ1-2	13	ASSPQWTANYGYT
TRBV7-8	TRBJ2-5	15	ASSSYRTSGRKETQY
TRBV10-3	TRBJ1-1	12	AIRAGTGNTEAF
TRBV7-8	TRBJ2-3	11	ASSLGTPDTQY
TRBV6-5	TRBJ2-7	14	ASSFISAGGLSEQY
TRBV20-1	TRBJ2-2	11	SARGGQGGELF
TRBV25-1	TRBJ1-1	13	ASTDWGEVDTEAF
TRBV9	TRBJ2-7	11	ASSVGGGGEQY
TRBV20-1	TRBJ2-7	13	SAFTPGLAGYEQY
TRBV7-8	TRBJ1-5	15	ASSQGQGRLTNQPQH
TRBV20-1	TRBJ2-7	10	SASGLSYEQY
TRBV7-9	TRBJ2-5	13	ASSLAPGAAETQY
TRBV24-1	TRBJ1-1	13	ATSDARTPNTEAF
TRBV15	TRBJ1-4	16	ATSRDGGFVLGNEKLF
TRBV5-1	TRBJ1-1	12	ASSLTVRNTEAF